This entry lists 24 T cell receptor beta chains sequenced from one sample in a study of T cells after yellow fever vaccination. Each CDR3 protein is one row after TCRdb ran MiXCR on the 5' RACE reads. The sample has fewer than 350,000 distinct CDR3 sequences, 3.5% to 4.5% seen once. The sequencing used PBMCs, collected 15 days after the yellow fever booster vaccination. These receptors were obtained from a man aged 18-30 years who received the YFV17D yellow fever vaccine.

Many counts were recorded for this clonotype. J is TRBJ1-2 and V is TRBV6-6; a possible D gene is TRBD1 (6 bases). Trimming took 5 bases from V and 1 from J, leaving 17 bases between them. Germline assignment: CDR1 MNHNY and CDR2 SVGAGI (reference sequence). This CDR3 comprises 16 residues. The chain's CDR3 is CASSDGGEGGNYGYTF. The CDR3 DNA follows: TGTGCCAGCAGTGACGGAGGGGAAGGGGGTAACTATGGCTACACCTTC.

Worth noting for this clonotype: Germline is not matched at one junction end, which may reflect a read error. The chain combines TRBV7-6 with TRBJ2-1; perhaps D is TRBD1 or TRBD2 (5 bases each). The CDR3 is 15 amino acids. Germline V gene lookup returns CDR1 SGHVS and CDR2 FNYEAQ. This chain's CDR3 is CASSRGATQAGVQVF. The CDR3 DNA reads as TGTGCCAGCAGCCGAGGGGCCACCCAAGCAGGCGTTCAGGTCTTC.

This clonotype appeared a few times. The genes are TRBV5-1 and TRBJ1-3; D unresolved. Germline CDR1 and CDR2: SGHRS and YFSETQ. The CDR3 runs to 14 residues. Trimming stripped 2 bases from V and 0 bases from J, with 6 bases between. DNA of the CDR3: TGCGCCAGCAGCTTCTCTCCCTCTGGAAACACCATATATTTT. Protein product: CASSFSPSGNTIYF.

This clonotype was detected many times. This sequence joins TRBV5-5 and TRBJ2-5; D remains ambiguous. The CDR3 covers 15 residues. The germline CDR1 and CDR2 sequences are SGHKS and YYEKEE (reference sequence). V lost 0 bases to trimming and J lost 5 bases, with 14 bases between them. The CDR3 sequence: CASSLAVGITETQYF. DNA for the CDR3: TGTGCCAGCAGCTTGGCCGTGGGGATAACGGAGACCCAGTACTTC.

The chain uses TRBV7-9 and TRBJ2-3; 7 positions agree with TRBD1. V lost 3 bases to trimming and J lost 2 bases; unmatched junction nucleotides: 11. Germline V gene sequence: CDR1 SEHNR, CDR2 FQNEAQ (reference sequence). The CDR3 totals 17 residues. CDR3 sequence: CASSFRRPGQHTDTQYF. In DNA form, the CDR3 reads TGTGCCAGCAGCTTTAGGAGGCCGGGACAGCACACAGATACGCAGTATTTT.

The rearrangement uses TRBV9 and TRBJ2-1, with a tentative D call TRBD1 (5 bases). V lost 4 bases and J lost 8, with 19 bases in between. CDR1 and CDR2 (germline): SGDLS, YYNGEE. The CDR3 length is 15 residues. DNA for the CDR3: TGTGCCAGCAGCTTCGCAGGGTCGGGTAGAGATGAGCAGTTCTTC. Its protein is CASSFAGSGRDEQFF.

The rearrangement uses TRBV12-3 or TRBV12-4 and TRBJ2-5; D assignment may be TRBD1 or TRBD2 (5 bases each). Trimming shortened V by 4 bases and J by 4 bases, and 16 bases separated the two germline ends. The CDR3 spans 15 residues. The CDR3 DNA sequence: TGTGCCAGCAGTTCGTGGGGCCGCGGAGGAGAGACCCAGTACTTC. This sequence encodes CASSSWGRGGETQYF.

This clonotype was recorded many times. The chain carries TRBV5-1 and TRBJ2-1, with D perhaps matching TRBD1 or TRBD2 (5 bases each). The CDR3 contains 16 residues. The germline CDR1 and CDR2 sequences are SGHRS and YFSETQ. The V end lost 6 bases, the J end lost 4 bases, and 20 bases lay between the germline ends. The CDR3 DNA is TGCGCCAGCACGCCTCGGGGAGACGGACATTACAATGAGCAGTTCTTC. Its protein is CASTPRGDGHYNEQFF.

V gene TRBV12-3 or TRBV12-4 combines with J gene TRBJ2-5; 13 bases fit TRBD2. With 6 bases clipped from V and 3 bases from J, the junction kept 1 base outside the gene matches. There are 14 residues in the CDR3. This CDR3 reads CASRGTSGEETQYF. DNA of the CDR3: TGTGCCAGCAGAGGGACTAGCGGGGAAGAGACCCAGTACTTC.

This clonotype was recorded many times. J is TRBJ1-5 and V is TRBV28, with no clear D. V dropped 8 bases and J dropped 0 bases, with 14 bases sitting between them. The V gene's germline CDR1 is MDHEN and CDR2 SYDVKM. The CDR3 spans 15 residues. The CDR3 bases are TGTGCCAGCGCGCTTGGACGATATAGCAATCAGCCCCAGCATTTT. It yields the protein CASALGRYSNQPQHF.

The chain combines TRBV5-1 with TRBJ2-1, with TRBD1 as a possible D gene (5 bases). The length of the CDR3 is 15 residues. Trimming took 2 bases from V and 3 from J, leaving 12 bases between them. Germline values: CDR1 SGHRS, CDR2 YFSETQ. The CDR3 region has the DNA TGCGCCAGCAGCTTCCAGGGCCGAATCTACAATGAGCAGTTCTTC. Translation gives CASSFQGRIYNEQFF.

This chain links TRBV20-1 with TRBJ2-3, with 9 bases fitting TRBD2. This CDR3 has 14 amino acids. Germline assignment: CDR1 DFQATT and CDR2 SNEGSKA (reference sequence). V lost 4 bases and J lost 4; bases outside the gene matches: 6. The CDR3 spells CSATTAGGPDTQYF. Written as DNA, the CDR3 is TGCAGTGCTACCACCGCGGGGGGGCCAGATACGCAGTATTTT.

This rearrangement joins TRBV6-5 to TRBJ2-3, with TRBD2 matching 7 bases. The CDR3 sequence is 15 residues long. V shed 6 bases, J shed 4 bases, and the junction held 10 bases outside the gene matches. CDR1 MNHEY and CDR2 SVGAGI come from the germline V gene. The CDR3 coding sequence is TGTGCCAGCAGCCCCCAACGGGGGGTGCCAGATACGCAGTATTTT. It yields the protein CASSPQRGVPDTQYF.

This clonotype was observed a few times. The chain links TRBV9 to TRBJ2-2; 14 bases line up with TRBD2. The ends lost 5 bases at V and 5 bases at J; junction bases unmatched: 5. Germline lookup yields CDR1 SGDLS and CDR2 YYNGEE. The CDR3 sequence is 16 residues long. The CDR3 DNA follows: TGTGCCAGCAGGGGGACTAGCGGGGGTATGACCGGGGAGCTGTTTTTT. This codes for CASRGTSGGMTGELFF.

This clonotype was seen ten or more times. Here the CDR3 reads CSAPRGGLLGNEQFF. The CDR3 DNA sequence: TGCAGTGCTCCGCGGGGGGGGCTGCTGGGCAATGAGCAGTTCTTC. This chain connects TRBV20-1 to TRBJ2-1; TRBD2 matches 9 bases. This CDR3 region has 15 residues. Trimming removed 5 bases from V and 6 bases from J; junction bases left unmatched: 11. Germline V gene lookup returns CDR1 DFQATT and CDR2 SNEGSKA (reference sequence).

This clonotype was recorded many times. The V gene is TRBV6-5, the J gene TRBJ2-3; TRBD2 agrees at 7 bases. The V and J ends lost 6 bases and 4 bases, in that order; junction bases with no gene match: 7. Germline loops: CDR1 MNHEY, CDR2 SVGAGI. The CDR3 spans 14 residues. The CDR3 nucleotides are TGTGCCAGCAGGTCTTTCGGGGGGTCAGATACGCAGTATTTT. Translation gives CASRSFGGSDTQYF.

This clonotype was seen repeatedly, ten times or more. The chain recombines TRBV11-2 with TRBJ1-2; 8 positions match TRBD1. Germline V gives CDR1 SGHAT, CDR2 FQNNGV. The CDR3 runs to 16 residues. V lost 5 bases and J lost 2; bases outside the gene matches: 10. The CDR3 sequence: CASSPIRTGTNYGYTF. CDR3 in DNA: TGTGCCAGCAGCCCGATTCGGACAGGGACCAACTATGGCTACACCTTC.

This CDR3 reads CASSEQGYGTQYF. CDR3 in DNA: TGTGCCAGCAGCGAACAGGGGTACGGGACCCAGTACTTC. The rearrangement uses TRBV27 and TRBJ2-5; 7 nucleotides align to TRBD1. This CDR3 region has 13 residues. CDR1 is MNHEY, CDR2 SMNVEV, per germline (reference sequence). After removal of 6 bases from V and 7 bases from J, the junction contained 8 bases not matched to a gene.

This clonotype was counted only a few times. This chain joins TRBV6-1 and TRBJ2-7; D gene unclear. Germline lookup yields CDR1 MNHNS and CDR2 SASEGT. Trimming removed 2 bases at V and 4 bases at J, with 6 bases between. This CDR3 contains 12 residues. The CDR3 nucleotides read TGTGCCAGCAGTGAAAGCCGATACGAGCAGTACGTC. It specifies CASSESRYEQYV.

This clonotype was detected ten times or more. V and J are TRBV12-3 or TRBV12-4 and TRBJ1-5, with unresolved D. V lost 1 base, J lost 10 bases, and 11 bases lay in between. The CDR3 contains 13 residues. CDR3 bases: TGTGCCAGCAGTTTAGATAGGCCGGTACCCCAGCATTTT. As protein: CASSLDRPVPQHF.

This clonotype was seen more than once but under ten times. The rearrangement links TRBV3-1 to TRBJ2-6; 7 bases agree with TRBD1. This CDR3 has 17 residues. Germline loops: CDR1 LGHDT, CDR2 YNNKEL (reference sequence). Trimming removed 3 bases from V and 0 bases from J; junction bases left unmatched: 5. CDR3 region: CASSQGTAVSGANVLTF. CDR3 coding DNA: TGTGCCAGCAGCCAGGGGACAGCAGTCTCTGGGGCCAACGTCCTGACTTTC. The variable domain in full, completed from reference TRBV3-1 and TRBJ2-6, reads DTAVSQTPKYLVTQMGNDKSIKCEQNLGHDTMYWYKQDSKKFLKIMFSYNNKELIINETVPNRFSPKSPDKAHLNLHINSLELGDSAVYFCASSQGTAVSGANVLTFGAGSRLTVL.

The CDR3 nucleotides read TGCAGTGCTAGACTGTACGGGACGGATCAAGAGACCCAGTACTTC. Encoded protein: CSARLYGTDQETQYF. V and J are TRBV20-1 and TRBJ2-5; D tentatively reads TRBD1 or TRBD2 (5 bases each). CDR1 is DFQATT, CDR2 SNEGSKA, per germline (reference sequence). V lost 2 bases and J 2 bases, leaving 15 bases between the germline ends. This CDR3 comprises 15 residues.

This clonotype was recorded a few times. The chain has TRBV6-2 or TRBV6-3 and TRBJ1-5; TRBD1 aligns across 7 bases. Germline assignment: CDR1 MNHEY and CDR2 SVGEGT. J gave up 11 bases and V 6 bases, and 13 bases lay outside the gene matches. This CDR3 contains 14 residues. The CDR3 sequence: CASSTGQASDAQHF. The CDR3 nucleotides read TGTGCCAGCAGCACCGGACAGGCCTCGGATGCCCAGCATTTT.

This clonotype was observed at least ten times. This chain uses TRBV6-5 with TRBJ2-1; no definite D call. The CDR3 length is 16 residues. CDR1 is MNHEY, CDR2 SVGAGI, per germline. The V and J ends lost 0 bases and 4 bases respectively, with 13 bases between them. Here the CDR3 reads CASSYSWADNYNEQFF. The DNA of the CDR3 is TGTGCCAGCAGTTACTCGTGGGCGGATAATTACAATGAGCAGTTCTTC.